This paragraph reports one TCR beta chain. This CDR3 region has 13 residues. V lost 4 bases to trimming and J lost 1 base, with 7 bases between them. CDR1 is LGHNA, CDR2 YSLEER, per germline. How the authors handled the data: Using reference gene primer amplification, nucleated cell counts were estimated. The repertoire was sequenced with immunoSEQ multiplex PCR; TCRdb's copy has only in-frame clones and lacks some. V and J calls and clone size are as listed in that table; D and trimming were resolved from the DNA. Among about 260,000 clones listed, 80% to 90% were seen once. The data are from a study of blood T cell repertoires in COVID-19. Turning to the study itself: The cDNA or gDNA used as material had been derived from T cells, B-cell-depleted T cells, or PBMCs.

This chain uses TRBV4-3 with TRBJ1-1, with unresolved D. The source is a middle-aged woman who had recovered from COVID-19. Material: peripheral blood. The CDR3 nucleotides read TGCGCCAGCAGCCGATTCGGGAACACTGAAGCTTTCTTT. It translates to CASSRFGNTEAFF.